Listed below are T cell receptor beta chains from one sample, sequenced in a study of T cells in tumors after PD-1 blockade. The repertoire was sequenced with immunoSEQ multiplex PCR; TCRdb's copy has only in-frame clones and lacks some. The table shows more than 8,000 clones, with roughly 57% occurring only once. This specimen was tumor tissue, taken after anti-PD-1 treatment. These receptors originate from a human donor with basal cell carcinoma. Both conserved end residues are part of each CDR3.

>TRBV6-6|TRBJ2-2
CAGEGATGELFF
>TRBV23-1|TRBJ1-1
CASSQLWGRTEAFF
>TRBV6-1|TRBJ1-1
CASSEVGNTEAFF
>TRBV6-5|TRBJ1-3
CASSYSDRPGGNTIYF
>TRBV19|TRBJ1-5
CATAGFNQPQHF
>TRBV28|TRBJ1-5
CASSLLRDKNQPQHF
>TRBV3-1/TRBV3-2|TRBJ2-5
CASSQDSGPRETQYF
>TRBV30|TRBJ1-5
CAWSGGGGNQPQHF
>TRBV5-6|TRBJ2-3
CASSHTSTDTQYF
>TRBV7-2|TRBJ1-3
CASSLGPGNTIYF
>TRBV6-5|TRBJ1-2
CASNPGPKSGGYTF
>TRBV6-6|TRBJ1-2
CASSYLDRGVYGYTF
>TRBV27|TRBJ2-1
CASSRARDAHSNEQFF
>TRBV28|TRBJ2-1
CASRKDRGSYNEQFF
>TRBV6-5|TRBJ2-7
CASSQSSDEQYF
>TRBV10-1|TRBJ1-5
CAILRKGARSRNQPQHF
>TRBV5-6|TRBJ1-4
CASSQYGTATNEKLFF
>TRBV6-5|TRBJ2-3
CASRASGGDTDTQYF
>TRBV12-5|TRBJ1-5
CASGLVGDGGQPQHF
>TRBV30|TRBJ2-1
CAWRGGSYNEQFF
>TRBV3-1/TRBV3-2|TRBJ2-1
CASSHSGGFGFNEQFF
>TRBV5-4|TRBJ1-2
CASSLGTGDDYGYTF
>TRBV14|TRBJ2-1
CASSQDSGTSQFF
>TRBV23-1|TRBJ1-4
CASIGPRGVTNEKLFF
>TRBV14|TRBJ1-3
CASSQRGARGNTIYF
>TRBV27|TRBJ2-7
CASSLSGLAGGLYEQYF
>TRBV24-1|TRBJ1-5
CATSDAGTAQPQHF
>TRBV4-1|TRBJ1-1
CASSQARTLNTEAFF
>TRBV11-3|TRBJ2-4
CASSSGQGKNIQYF
>TRBV5-4|TRBJ2-3
CASSPGLVSSTDTQYF
>TRBV13|TRBJ1-1
CASSLVSAPGPMNTEAFF
>TRBV7-2|TRBJ1-1
CASSLEGNTEAFF